Reported below is one T cell receptor (beta chain). The sample originates from a study of blood T cell repertoires in COVID-19. Across the study: Samples taken during acute and convalescent COVID-19 were collected in the United States, Italy and Spain. The cDNA or gDNA used as material had been derived from T cells, B-cell-depleted T cells, or PBMCs.

Seattle's cohort entered during active infection and was followed longitudinally. From germline, CDR1 is SNHLY and CDR2 FYNNEI. V was cut by 4 bases and J by 2 bases, with 11 bases left in between. The CDR3 length is 14 residues. How the authors handled the data: Reference gene primers were amplified, and this amplification served to estimate nucleated cell counts. Clones were sequenced by immunoSEQ multiplex PCR, and TCRdb holds only the in-frame ones, with some missing. The V and J calls and clone size come from that table; D and trimming were worked out from the DNA. The data show a few hundred thousand clones, roughly 90% seen once.

The rearrangement links TRBV2 to TRBJ2-5; tentative D call: TRBD1 (5 bases). The sample comprised peripheral blood. The clonotype comes from a man in his forties or fifties with COVID-19, enrolled during active disease. For the CDR3, the DNA is TGTGCCAGCAGTGGAGGCAGGACACAAGAGACCCAGTACTTC. Its translation is CASSGGRTQETQYF.